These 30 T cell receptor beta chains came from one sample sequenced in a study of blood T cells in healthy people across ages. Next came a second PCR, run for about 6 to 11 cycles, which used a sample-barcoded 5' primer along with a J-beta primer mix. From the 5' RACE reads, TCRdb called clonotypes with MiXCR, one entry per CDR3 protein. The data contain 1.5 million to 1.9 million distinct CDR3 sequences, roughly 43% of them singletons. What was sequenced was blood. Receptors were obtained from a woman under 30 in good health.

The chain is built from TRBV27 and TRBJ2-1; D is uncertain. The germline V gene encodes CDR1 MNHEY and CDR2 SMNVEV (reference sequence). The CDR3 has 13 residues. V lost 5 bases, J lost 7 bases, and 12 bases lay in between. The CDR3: CASSVAGENEQFF. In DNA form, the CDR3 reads TGTGCCAGCAGTGTAGCTGGGGAAAATGAGCAGTTCTTC.

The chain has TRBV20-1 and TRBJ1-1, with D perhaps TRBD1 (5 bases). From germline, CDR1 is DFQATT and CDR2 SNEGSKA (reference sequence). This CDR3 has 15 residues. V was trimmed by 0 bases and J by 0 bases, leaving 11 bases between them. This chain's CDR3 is CSARDGTGMNTEAFF. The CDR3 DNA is TGCAGTGCTAGAGATGGGACGGGAATGAACACTGAAGCTTTCTTT.

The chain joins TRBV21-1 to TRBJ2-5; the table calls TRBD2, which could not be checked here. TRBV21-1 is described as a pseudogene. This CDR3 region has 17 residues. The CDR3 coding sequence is TGTGCCAGCAGCAAGGGAGGCGGTCATGGGTCCTACAATGAGCAGTACTTC. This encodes CASSKGGGHGSYNEQYF.

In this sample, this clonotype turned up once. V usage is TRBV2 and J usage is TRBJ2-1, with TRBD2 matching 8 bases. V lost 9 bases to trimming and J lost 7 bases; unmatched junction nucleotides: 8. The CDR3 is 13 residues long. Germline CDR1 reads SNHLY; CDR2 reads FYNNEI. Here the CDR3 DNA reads TGTGCCAGAGGACTAGCAAGGGAGAATGAGCAGTTCTTC. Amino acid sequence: CARGLARENEQFF.

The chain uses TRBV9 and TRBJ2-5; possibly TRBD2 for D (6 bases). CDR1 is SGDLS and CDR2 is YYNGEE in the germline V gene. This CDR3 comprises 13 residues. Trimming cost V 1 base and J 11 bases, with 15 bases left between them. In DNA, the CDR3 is TGTGCCAGCAGCGTATCCCTAACACGGGAGCAGTACTTC. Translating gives CASSVSLTREQYF. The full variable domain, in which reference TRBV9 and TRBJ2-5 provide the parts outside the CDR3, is DSGVTQTPKHLITATGQRVTLRCSPRSGDLSVYWYQQSLDQGLQFLIQYYNGEERAKGNILERFSAQQFPDLHSELNLSSLELGDSALYFCASSVSLTREQYFGPGTRLLVL.

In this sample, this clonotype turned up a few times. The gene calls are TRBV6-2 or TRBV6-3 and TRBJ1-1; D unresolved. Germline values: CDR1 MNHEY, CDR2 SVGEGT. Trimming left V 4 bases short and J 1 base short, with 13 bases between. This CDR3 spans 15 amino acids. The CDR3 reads CASSSQGRKNTEAFF. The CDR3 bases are TGTGCCAGCAGTTCGCAAGGACGGAAGAACACTGAAGCTTTCTTT.

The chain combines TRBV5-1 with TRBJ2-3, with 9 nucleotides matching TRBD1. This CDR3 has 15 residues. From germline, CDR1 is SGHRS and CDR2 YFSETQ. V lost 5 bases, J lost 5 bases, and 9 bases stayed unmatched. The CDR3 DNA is TGCGCCAGCAGGTTCGGGACAGGGACAGGAGATACGCAGTATTTT. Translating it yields CASRFGTGTGDTQYF.

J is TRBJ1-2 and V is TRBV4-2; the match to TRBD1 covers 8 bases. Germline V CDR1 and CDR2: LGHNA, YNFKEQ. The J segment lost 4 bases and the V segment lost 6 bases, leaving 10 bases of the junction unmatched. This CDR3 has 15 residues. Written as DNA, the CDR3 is TGTGCCAGCAGTGAGTCCAGGGGGCAGGGCTATGGCTACACCTTC. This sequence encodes CASSESRGQGYGYTF.

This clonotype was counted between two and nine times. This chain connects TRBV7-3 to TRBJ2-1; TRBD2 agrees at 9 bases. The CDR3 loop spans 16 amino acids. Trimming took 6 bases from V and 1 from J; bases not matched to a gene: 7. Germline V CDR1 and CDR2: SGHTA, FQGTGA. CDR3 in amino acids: CASSSLAGLSYNEQFF. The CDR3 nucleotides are TGTGCCAGCAGTTCCCTAGCGGGACTATCCTACAATGAGCAGTTCTTC.

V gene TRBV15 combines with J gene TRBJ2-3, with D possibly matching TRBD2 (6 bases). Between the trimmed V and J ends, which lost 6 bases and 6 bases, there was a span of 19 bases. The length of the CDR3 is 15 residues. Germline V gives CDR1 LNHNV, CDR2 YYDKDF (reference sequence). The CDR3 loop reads CATSYPGLFGDTQYF. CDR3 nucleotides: TGTGCCACCAGTTACCCGGGACTCTTTGGGGATACGCAGTATTTT.

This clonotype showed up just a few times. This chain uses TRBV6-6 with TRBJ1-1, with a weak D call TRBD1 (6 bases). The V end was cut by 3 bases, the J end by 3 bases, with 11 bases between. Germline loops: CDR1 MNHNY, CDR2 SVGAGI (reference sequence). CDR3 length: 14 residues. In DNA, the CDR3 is TGTGCCAGCAGTTATAGCGGGGGCTACACTGAAGCTTTCTTT. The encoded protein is CASSYSGGYTEAFF.

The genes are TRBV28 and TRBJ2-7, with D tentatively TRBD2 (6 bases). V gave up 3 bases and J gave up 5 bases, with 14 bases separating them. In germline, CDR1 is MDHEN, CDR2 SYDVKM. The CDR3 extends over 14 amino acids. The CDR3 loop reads CASSFGRSYHEQYF. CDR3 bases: TGTGCCAGCAGTTTCGGGAGAAGCTACCACGAGCAGTACTTC.

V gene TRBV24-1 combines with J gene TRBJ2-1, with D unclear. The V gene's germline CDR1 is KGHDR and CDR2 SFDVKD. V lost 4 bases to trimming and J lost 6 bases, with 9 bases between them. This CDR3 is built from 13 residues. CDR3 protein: CATSEALGNEQFF. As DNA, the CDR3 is TGTGCCACCAGTGAGGCTCTAGGCAATGAGCAGTTCTTC.

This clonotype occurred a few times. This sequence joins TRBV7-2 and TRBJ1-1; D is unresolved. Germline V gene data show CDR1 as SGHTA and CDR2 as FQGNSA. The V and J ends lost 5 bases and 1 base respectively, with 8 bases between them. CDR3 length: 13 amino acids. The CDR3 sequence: CASSVYPNTEAFF. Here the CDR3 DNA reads TGTGCCAGCAGCGTGTACCCGAACACTGAAGCTTTCTTT.

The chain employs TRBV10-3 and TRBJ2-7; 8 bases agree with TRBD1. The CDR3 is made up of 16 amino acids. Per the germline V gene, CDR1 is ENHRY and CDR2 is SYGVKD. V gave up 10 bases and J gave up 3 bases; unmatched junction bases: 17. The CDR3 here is CATSSGHLDRVYEQYF. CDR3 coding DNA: TGTGCCACCTCATCAGGGCATCTGGACAGGGTCTACGAGCAGTACTTC.

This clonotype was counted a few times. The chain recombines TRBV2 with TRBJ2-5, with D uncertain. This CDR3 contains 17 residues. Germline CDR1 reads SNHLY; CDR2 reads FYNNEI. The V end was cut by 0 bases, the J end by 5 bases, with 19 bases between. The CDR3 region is CASSEALRRKRRETQYF. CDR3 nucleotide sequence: TGTGCCAGCAGTGAAGCGCTTCGAAGGAAAAGAAGGGAGACCCAGTACTTC.

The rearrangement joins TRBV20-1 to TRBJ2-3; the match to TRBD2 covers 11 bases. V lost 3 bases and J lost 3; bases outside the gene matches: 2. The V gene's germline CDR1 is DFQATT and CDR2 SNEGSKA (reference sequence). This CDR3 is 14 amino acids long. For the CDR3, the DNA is TGCAGTGCTAGGACTAGCGGGACGACAGATACGCAGTATTTT. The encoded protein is CSARTSGTTDTQYF.

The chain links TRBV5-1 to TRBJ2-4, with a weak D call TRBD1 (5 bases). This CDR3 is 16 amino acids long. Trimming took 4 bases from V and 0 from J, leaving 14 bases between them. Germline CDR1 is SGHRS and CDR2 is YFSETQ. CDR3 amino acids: CASSVRGRGAKNIQYF. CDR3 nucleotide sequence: TGCGCCAGCAGCGTAAGGGGTAGGGGAGCCAAAAACATTCAGTACTTC.

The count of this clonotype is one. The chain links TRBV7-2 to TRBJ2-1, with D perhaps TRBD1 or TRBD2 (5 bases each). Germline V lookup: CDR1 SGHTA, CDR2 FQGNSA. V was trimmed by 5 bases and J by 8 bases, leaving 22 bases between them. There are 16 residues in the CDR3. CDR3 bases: TGTGCCAGCAGCCTTATGGGGGTCCAGGTTATGGATGAGCAGTTCTTC. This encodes CASSLMGVQVMDEQFF.

CDR3 DNA: TGCGCCAGCAGCCAAGAACCGGGACTAGCGATCAACGAGCAGTACTTC. Its translation is CASSQEPGLAINEQYF. The genes are TRBV4-1 and TRBJ2-5; 10 positions agree with TRBD2. TRBJ2-7 explains the end of the DNA better; the J call may be wrong. The length of the CDR3 is 16 residues. Germline CDR1 reads MGHRA; CDR2 reads YSYEKL.

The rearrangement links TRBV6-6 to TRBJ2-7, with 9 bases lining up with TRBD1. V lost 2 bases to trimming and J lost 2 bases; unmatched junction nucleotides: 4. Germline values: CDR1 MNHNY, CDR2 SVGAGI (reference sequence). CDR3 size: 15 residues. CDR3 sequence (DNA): TGTGCCAGCAGTTACACAGGGGGCTGGACCTACGAGCAGTACTTC. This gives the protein CASSYTGGWTYEQYF.

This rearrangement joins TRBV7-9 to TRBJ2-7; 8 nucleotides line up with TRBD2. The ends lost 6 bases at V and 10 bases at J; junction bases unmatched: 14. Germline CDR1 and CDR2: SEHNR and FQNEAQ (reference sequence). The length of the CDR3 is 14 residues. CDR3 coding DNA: TGTGCCAGCAGTTTTAAGGGGGTAGCGGGACCCCAGTACTTC. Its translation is CASSFKGVAGPQYF.

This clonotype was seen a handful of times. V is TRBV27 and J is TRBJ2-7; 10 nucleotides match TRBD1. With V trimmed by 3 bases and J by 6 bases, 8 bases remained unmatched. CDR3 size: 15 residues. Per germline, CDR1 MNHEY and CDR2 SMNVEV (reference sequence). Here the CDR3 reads CASSLIGTGDGEQYF. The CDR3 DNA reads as TGTGCCAGCAGTTTGATCGGGACAGGGGATGGCGAGCAGTACTTC.

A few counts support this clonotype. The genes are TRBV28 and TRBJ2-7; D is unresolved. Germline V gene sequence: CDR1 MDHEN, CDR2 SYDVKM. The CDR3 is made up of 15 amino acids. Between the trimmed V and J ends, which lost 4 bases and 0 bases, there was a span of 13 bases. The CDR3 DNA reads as TGTGCCAGCAGTTCGGGCTCCGCCAGCTCCTACGAGCAGTACTTC. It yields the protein CASSSGSASSYEQYF.

CDR3 coding DNA: TGTGCCAGCCAAGCGCGACAGGGTGACTCCTACGAGCAGTACTTC. Translated: CASQARQGDSYEQYF. J is TRBJ2-7 and V is TRBV6-5; 7 bases are a match to TRBD1. The V gene's germline CDR1 is MNHEY and CDR2 SVGAGI. After removal of 8 bases from V and 0 bases from J, the junction contained 10 bases not matched to a gene. The CDR3 totals 15 residues.

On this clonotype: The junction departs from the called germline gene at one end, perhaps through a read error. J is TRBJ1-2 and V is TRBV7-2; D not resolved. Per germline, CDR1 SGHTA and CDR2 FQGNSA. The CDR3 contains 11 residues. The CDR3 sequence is CANSWGYGYTF. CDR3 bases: TGTGCCAACAGCTGGGGCTATGGCTACACCTTC.

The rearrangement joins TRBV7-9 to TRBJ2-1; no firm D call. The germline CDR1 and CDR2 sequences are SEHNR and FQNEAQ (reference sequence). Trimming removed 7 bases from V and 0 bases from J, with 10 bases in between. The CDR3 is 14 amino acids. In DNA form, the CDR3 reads TGTGCCAGCACCCCGACTGTCTCCTACAATGAGCAGTTCTTC. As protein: CASTPTVSYNEQFF.

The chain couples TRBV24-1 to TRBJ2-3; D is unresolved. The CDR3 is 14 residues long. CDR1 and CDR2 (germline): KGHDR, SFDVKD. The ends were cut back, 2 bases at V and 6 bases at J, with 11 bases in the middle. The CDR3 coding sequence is TGTGCCACCAGTGATTCCTTAAACCGGGATACGCAGTATTTT. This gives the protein CATSDSLNRDTQYF.

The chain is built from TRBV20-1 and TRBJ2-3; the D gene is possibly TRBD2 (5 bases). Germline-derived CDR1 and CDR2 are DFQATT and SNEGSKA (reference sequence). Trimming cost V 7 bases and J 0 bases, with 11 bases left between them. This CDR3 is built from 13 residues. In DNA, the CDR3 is TGCAGTGGGGCAGGAGGTAGCACAGATACGCAGTATTTT. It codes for CSGAGGSTDTQYF.

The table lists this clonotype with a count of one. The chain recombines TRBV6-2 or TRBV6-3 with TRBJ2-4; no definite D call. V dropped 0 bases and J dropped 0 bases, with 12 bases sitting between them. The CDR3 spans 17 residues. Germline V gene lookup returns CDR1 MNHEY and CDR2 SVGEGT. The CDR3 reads CASSYSTKLLAKNIQYF. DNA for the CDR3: TGTGCCAGCAGTTACTCTACCAAGCTACTAGCCAAAAACATTCAGTACTTC.